The source of this T cell receptor (beta chain) is a study of shared clonotypes between healthy human individuals. Study-wide points: Relative to their counterparts shared across all four donors, non-shared clonotypes exhibited diminished generation probabilities.

The germline gives CDR1 MNHNY, CDR2 SVGAGI (reference sequence). Trimming took 8 bases from V and 0 from J; bases not matched to a gene: 7. This CDR3 spans 15 amino acids. Comment on this clone: Its antigen is currently unknown.

Original handling: With immunoSEQ giving junction-only sequences and no quality scores, filtering differed. The method was immunoSEQ multiplex PCR; TCRdb's version includes in-frame clones alone and lacks a portion of them. V and J calls and clone size are those listed in that table; D and trimming were worked out from the DNA. The data contain roughly 2 million clones, approximately 94% of them singletons. This chain links TRBV6-6 with TRBJ2-7, with 10 bases identical to TRBD2. The TCR sequence derives from a man aged 18 to 35 in good health. Sequencing was done on a sample of naive CD4+ T cells sorted from blood. Subset defined: CD45RA+ positively selected. In DNA, the CDR3 is TGTGCCAGCGGAAGCGGGACTAGCGACTCCTACGAGCAGTACTTC. Amino acid sequence: CASGSGTSDSYEQYF.